This T cell receptor (beta chain) was captured in a study of blood T cell repertoires in COVID-19. The overall study: COVID-19 samples, acute and convalescent, were from the United States, Italy and Spain. PBMCs, B-cell-depleted T cells, or T cells were the source of the cDNA or gDNA that made up the material.

As handled by the study authors: Estimates of nucleated cell counts were drawn from the amplification of reference gene primers. Clones were read by immunoSEQ multiplex PCR, and TCRdb kept only the in-frame ones, dropping some. Clone size and the V and J calls come from that table; the DNA yielded D and trimming. The sample lists about 120,000 clones; approximately 80% were seen once. The CDR3 covers 14 residues. CDR1 SGHTA and CDR2 FQGNSA come from the germline V gene. V was cut by 1 base and J by 6 bases, with 10 bases left in between. This TCR was recovered from a human donor in a cohort sampled during active COVID-19. V gene TRBV7-2 combines with J gene TRBJ2-1; D possibly corresponds to TRBD2 (5 bases). The sequencing input was peripheral blood. Here the CDR3 reads CASSLGRAGNEQFF. CDR3 coding DNA: TGTGCCAGCAGCTTAGGGCGGGCGGGCAATGAGCAGTTCTTC.